This passage covers 19 T cell receptor beta chains from one sample sequenced in a study of vaccination and CD4 T cells after COVID-19. Oncomine TCR Beta short-read sequencing was applied to DNA from cultured CD4+ T cells. From the PCR reads, TCRdb called clonotypes with MiXCR, one entry per CDR3 protein. This table holds 15,000 or so distinct CDR3 sequences, 54% found once. The treatment was: approximately nine-day PBMC culture with coronavirus spike peptide pools or control peptides (ViraFEST assay). These receptors' antigens are unknown. Sequencing was performed on cultured CD4+ T cells from blood, taken after SARS-CoV-2 vaccination. The receptor source for this set is a human donor with COVID-19.

V is TRBV19 and J is TRBJ2-3; 7 bases are shared with TRBD1. V was clipped by 4 bases and J by 6 bases; unmatched bases: 7. CDR1 is LNHDA, CDR2 SQIVND, per germline (reference sequence). This CDR3 region has 14 residues. CDR3 nucleotide sequence: TGTGCCAGTAGTACGATTACAGGGGACGATACGCAGTATTTT. Translation: CASSTITGDDTQYF.

This clonotype has only a few counts. This chain links TRBV28 with TRBJ1-2; 7 nucleotides match TRBD1. After removal of 10 bases from V and 5 bases from J, the junction contained 7 bases not matched to a gene. Germline values: CDR1 MDHEN, CDR2 SYDVKM. The length of the CDR3 is 12 residues. This CDR3 is CAMSKGAYGYTF. CDR3 sequence (DNA): TGTGCCATGTCGAAGGGGGCATATGGCTACACCTTC.

The V gene is TRBV4-3, the J gene TRBJ1-5; TRBD1 is a possible D gene (5 bases). The germline V gene has CDR1 LGHNA and CDR2 YSLEER. The CDR3 consists of 16 residues. The V end was cut by 0 bases, the J end by 11 bases, with 20 bases between. The CDR3 loop reads CASSQDLGLPKFAQHF. The CDR3 nucleotides are TGCGCCAGCAGCCAAGATCTGGGGCTACCCAAGTTCGCCCAGCATTTT.

The table lists this clonotype with a few counts. CDR3 protein: CASNPDNSNQPQHF. DNA for the CDR3: TGTGCCAGCAACCCGGATAATAGCAATCAGCCCCAGCATTTT. The chain employs TRBV6-2 or TRBV6-3 and TRBJ1-5; D not resolved. The V and J ends lost 7 bases and 0 bases respectively, with 10 bases between them. The CDR3 contains 14 residues. CDR1 is MNHEY, CDR2 SVGEGT, per germline.

The gene calls are TRBV10-3 and TRBJ2-7; no clear D gene. V was clipped by 1 base and J by 0 bases, with 10 bases between them. There are 15 residues in the CDR3. CDR1 is ENHRY and CDR2 is SYGVKD in the germline V gene. CDR3 sequence: CAISEYGLSSYEQYF. In nucleotides, the CDR3 is TGTGCCATCAGTGAGTACGGTTTGAGCTCCTACGAGCAGTACTTC.

This clonotype occurred a few times. The chain has TRBV27 and TRBJ1-6; possible D gene TRBD1, 5 bases. CDR1 and CDR2 from the germline V gene are MNHEY and SMNVEV (reference sequence). The CDR3 sequence is 13 residues long. V was clipped by 6 bases and J by 14 bases, with 17 bases between them. The CDR3 region is CASRPRDPRALHF. The CDR3, as DNA: TGTGCCAGCAGGCCCCGGGACCCGAGGGCCCTCCACTTT.

The genes are TRBV5-3 and TRBJ1-3; maybe TRBD1 (5 bases). TRBV5-3 is reported as an ORF; its role is uncertain. The CDR3 spans 12 residues. Deletions cut 8 bases from V and 0 bases from J, with 6 bases between. The CDR3 loop is CASGTSGNTIYF. The CDR3 DNA reads as TGTGCCAGCGGGACCTCTGGAAACACCATATATTTT.

The J gene is TRBJ1-5, the V gene TRBV28, with D perhaps TRBD1 (5 bases). The CDR3 totals 18 residues. The V gene lost 4 bases and the J gene lost 0 bases, with 19 bases spanning the gap. The V gene's germline CDR1 is MDHEN and CDR2 SYDVKM. CDR3 in amino acids: CASSSPRQGGSSNQPQHF. The DNA for the CDR3 is TGTGCCAGCAGTTCCCCCCGCCAGGGCGGGAGTAGCAATCAGCCCCAGCATTTT.

The chain joins TRBV7-2 to TRBJ2-2; perhaps TRBD1 as D (7 bases). The CDR3 totals 19 residues. The germline CDR1 and CDR2 sequences are SGHTA and FQGNSA. Trimming left V 0 bases short and J 4 bases short, with 21 bases between. The CDR3 nucleotides are TGTGCCAGCAGCTTAGCGCAGGGGGGCCCCGGGGTGTTCACCGGGGAGCTGTTTTTT. This gives the protein CASSLAQGGPGVFTGELFF.

This clonotype was observed a handful of times. The V call is TRBV20-1, the J call TRBJ1-1; D is perhaps TRBD1 (6 bases). The CDR3 spans 14 residues. Germline-derived CDR1 and CDR2 are DFQATT and SNEGSKA (reference sequence). The V end was cut by 0 bases, the J end by 1 base, with 9 bases between. The CDR3: CSARDFRGNTEAFF. In DNA, the CDR3 is TGCAGTGCTAGAGATTTCAGGGGGAACACTGAAGCTTTCTTT.

The chain couples TRBV6-1 to TRBJ1-1, with a tentative D call TRBD1 (5 bases). Trimming removed 2 bases at V and 4 bases at J, with 14 bases between. This CDR3 has 15 amino acids. Germline V gene data show CDR1 as MNHNS and CDR2 as SASEGT. In DNA, the CDR3 is TGTGCCAGCAGTGAACGGAGCTTGGGGGGCACTGAAGCTTTCTTT. Its protein product is CASSERSLGGTEAFF.

The J gene is TRBJ1-5, the V gene TRBV28, with 7 bases that match TRBD1. The CDR3 length is 17 residues. Germline-derived CDR1 and CDR2 are MDHEN and SYDVKM. The J segment lost 0 bases and the V segment lost 7 bases, leaving 12 bases of the junction unmatched. CDR3 amino acids: CASILGGRADSNQPQHF. CDR3 DNA: TGTGCCAGCATCCTAGGGGGCAGGGCAGATAGCAATCAGCCCCAGCATTTT.

The chain links TRBV11-1 to TRBJ1-2; D is perhaps TRBD1 (5 bases). CDR1 SGHAT and CDR2 FQDESV come from the germline V gene (reference sequence). Trimming took 5 bases from V and 3 from J, leaving 10 bases between them. The CDR3 has 13 amino acids. As DNA, the CDR3 is TGTGCCAGCAGCACCGACAGCGACTATGGCTACACCTTC. Encoded protein: CASSTDSDYGYTF.

This clonotype appeared a few times. This rearrangement joins TRBV7-2 to TRBJ2-7, with no clear D. Germline CDR1 SGHTA, CDR2 FQGNSA. CDR3 size: 12 residues. Trimming took off 4 bases at V and 5 bases at J, with 9 bases between the two ends. The CDR3 loop reads CASSSPYDEQYF. DNA of the CDR3: TGTGCCAGCAGCTCCCCCTACGACGAGCAGTACTTC.

There are a few counts of this clonotype. CDR3 in DNA: TGTGCCAGCAGCTTAGGACCGGTTGGCTACACCTTC. Amino acid sequence: CASSLGPVGYTF. This chain uses TRBV7-2 with TRBJ1-2; D gene uncertain. Germline values: CDR1 SGHTA, CDR2 FQGNSA. V gave up 1 base and J gave up 7 bases, with 7 bases separating them. This CDR3 is built from 12 residues.

V is TRBV19 and J is TRBJ1-4; 9 nucleotides line up with TRBD1. This CDR3 is built from 20 residues. V lost 6 bases, J lost 0 bases, and 17 bases stayed unmatched. The germline V gene encodes CDR1 LNHDA and CDR2 SQIVND (reference sequence). Written as DNA, the CDR3 is TGTGCCAGTAGGTTACGTCCGCGGGACAGGGTGGCCTCAACTAATGAAAAACTGTTTTTT. As protein: CASRLRPRDRVASTNEKLFF.

This clonotype was counted between two and nine times. The chain has TRBV20-1 and TRBJ2-3; 7 positions agree with TRBD1. The V gene's germline CDR1 is DFQATT and CDR2 SNEGSKA (reference sequence). The CDR3 contains 15 residues. The V gene end was trimmed by 6 bases and the J gene end by 0 bases; junction bases not matched to a gene: 9. In DNA, the CDR3 is TGCAGTGCGCCCCCGGGACAGCCTAGCACAGATACGCAGTATTTT. This encodes CSAPPGQPSTDTQYF.

The chain links TRBV6-1 to TRBJ1-1, with D possibly matching TRBD1 (6 bases). V was clipped by 8 bases and J by 4 bases, with 17 bases between them. The CDR3 spans 14 residues. Germline-derived CDR1 and CDR2 are MNHNS and SASEGT. Here the CDR3 reads CASRGGGLGTEAFF. The CDR3 DNA follows: TGTGCCAGCCGAGGGGGGGGGCTGGGCACTGAAGCTTTCTTT.

This clonotype was observed a single time. This chain links TRBV20-1 with TRBJ1-4, with unresolved D. This CDR3 contains 14 residues. The germline CDR1 and CDR2 sequences are DFQATT and SNEGSKA (reference sequence). Trimming left V 0 bases short and J 5 bases short, with 10 bases between. The DNA for the CDR3 is TGCAGTGCTAGAGATCCTCCCGGGAATGAAAAACTGTTTTTT. Protein sequence: CSARDPPGNEKLFF.